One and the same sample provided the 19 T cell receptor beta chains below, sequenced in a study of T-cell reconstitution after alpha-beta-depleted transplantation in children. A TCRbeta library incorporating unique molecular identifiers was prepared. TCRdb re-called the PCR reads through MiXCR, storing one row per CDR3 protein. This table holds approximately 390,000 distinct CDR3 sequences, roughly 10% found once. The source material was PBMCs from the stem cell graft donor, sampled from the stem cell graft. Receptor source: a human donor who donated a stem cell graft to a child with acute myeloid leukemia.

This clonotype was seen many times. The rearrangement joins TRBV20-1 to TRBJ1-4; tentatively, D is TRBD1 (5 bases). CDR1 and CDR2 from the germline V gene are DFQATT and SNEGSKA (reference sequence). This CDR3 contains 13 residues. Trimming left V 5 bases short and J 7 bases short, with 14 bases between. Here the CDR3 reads CSAWDPRTEKLFF. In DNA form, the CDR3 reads TGCAGTGCTTGGGACCCGAGGACTGAAAAACTGTTTTTT.

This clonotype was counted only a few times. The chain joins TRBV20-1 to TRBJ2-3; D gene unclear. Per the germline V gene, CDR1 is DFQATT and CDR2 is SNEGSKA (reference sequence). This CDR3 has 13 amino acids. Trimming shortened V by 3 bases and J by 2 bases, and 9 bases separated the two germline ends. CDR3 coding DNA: TGCAGTGCTAGCACAGCCACCACAGATACGCAGTATTTT. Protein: CSASTATTDTQYF.

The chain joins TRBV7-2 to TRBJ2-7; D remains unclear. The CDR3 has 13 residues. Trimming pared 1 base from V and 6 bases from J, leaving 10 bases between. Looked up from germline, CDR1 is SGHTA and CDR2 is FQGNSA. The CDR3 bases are TGTGCCAGCAGCTTAGGTTTGCGGCGCGAGCAGTACTTC. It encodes CASSLGLRREQYF.

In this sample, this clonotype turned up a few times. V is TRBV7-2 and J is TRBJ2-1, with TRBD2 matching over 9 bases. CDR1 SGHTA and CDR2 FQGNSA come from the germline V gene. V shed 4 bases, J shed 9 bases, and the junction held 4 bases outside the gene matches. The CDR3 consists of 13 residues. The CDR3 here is CASSSGLAVEQFF. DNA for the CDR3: TGTGCCAGCAGCTCGGGACTAGCTGTTGAGCAGTTCTTC.

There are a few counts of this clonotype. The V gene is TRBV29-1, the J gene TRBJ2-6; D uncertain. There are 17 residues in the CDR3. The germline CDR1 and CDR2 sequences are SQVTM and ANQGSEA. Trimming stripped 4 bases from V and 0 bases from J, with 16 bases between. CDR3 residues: CSVGARPSVSGANVLTF. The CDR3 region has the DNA TGCAGCGTTGGAGCCAGGCCGTCTGTCTCTGGGGCCAACGTCCTGACTTTC.

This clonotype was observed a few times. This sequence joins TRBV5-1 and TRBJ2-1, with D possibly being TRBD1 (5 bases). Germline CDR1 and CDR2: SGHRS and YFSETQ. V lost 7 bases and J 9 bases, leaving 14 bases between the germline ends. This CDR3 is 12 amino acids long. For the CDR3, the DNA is TGCGCCAGCCACGATCAGGGTGCTGAGCAGTTCTTC. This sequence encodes CASHDQGAEQFF.

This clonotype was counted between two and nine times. CDR3 residues: CASSIFPGLDQPQHF. DNA for the CDR3: TGTGCCAGTAGTATATTCCCAGGGCTTGATCAGCCCCAGCATTTT. V gene TRBV19 combines with J gene TRBJ1-5; TRBD1 is a possible D gene (5 bases). The CDR3 totals 15 residues. CDR1 is LNHDA, CDR2 SQIVND, per germline (reference sequence). V gave up 2 bases and J gave up 5 bases, with 13 bases separating them.

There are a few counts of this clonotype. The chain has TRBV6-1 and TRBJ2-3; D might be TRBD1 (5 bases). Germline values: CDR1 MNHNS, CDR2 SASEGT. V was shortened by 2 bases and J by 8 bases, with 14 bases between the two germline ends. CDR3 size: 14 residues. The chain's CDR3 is CASSEKPTAVTQYF. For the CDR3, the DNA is TGTGCCAGCAGTGAAAAGCCGACAGCCGTTACGCAGTATTTT.

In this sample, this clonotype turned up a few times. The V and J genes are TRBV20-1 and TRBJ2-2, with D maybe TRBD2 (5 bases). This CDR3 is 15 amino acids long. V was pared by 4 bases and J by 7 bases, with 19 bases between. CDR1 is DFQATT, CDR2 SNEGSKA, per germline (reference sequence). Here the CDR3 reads CSATNRAGTSGELFF. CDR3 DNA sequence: TGCAGTGCTACCAATAGGGCGGGTACTAGCGGGGAGCTGTTTTTT.

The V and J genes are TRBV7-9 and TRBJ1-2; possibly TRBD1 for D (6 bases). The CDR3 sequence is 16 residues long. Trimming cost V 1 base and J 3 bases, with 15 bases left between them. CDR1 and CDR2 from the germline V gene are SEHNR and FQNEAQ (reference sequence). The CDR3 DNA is TGTGCCAGCAGCTTAGTTTCCGCAGGGGATTACTATGGCTACACCTTC. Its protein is CASSLVSAGDYYGYTF.

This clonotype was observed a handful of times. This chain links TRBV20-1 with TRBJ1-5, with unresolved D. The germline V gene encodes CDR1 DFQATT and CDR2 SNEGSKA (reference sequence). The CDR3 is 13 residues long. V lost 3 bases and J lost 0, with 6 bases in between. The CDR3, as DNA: TGCAGTGCTAGCCAGCATAGCAATCAGCCCCAGCATTTT. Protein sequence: CSASQHSNQPQHF.

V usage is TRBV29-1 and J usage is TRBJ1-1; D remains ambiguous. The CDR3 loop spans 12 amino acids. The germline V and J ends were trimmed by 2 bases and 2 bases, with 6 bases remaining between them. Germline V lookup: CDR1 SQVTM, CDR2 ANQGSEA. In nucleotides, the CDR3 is TGCAGCGTTGAAAGCAGCAACACTGAAGCTTTCTTT. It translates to CSVESSNTEAFF.

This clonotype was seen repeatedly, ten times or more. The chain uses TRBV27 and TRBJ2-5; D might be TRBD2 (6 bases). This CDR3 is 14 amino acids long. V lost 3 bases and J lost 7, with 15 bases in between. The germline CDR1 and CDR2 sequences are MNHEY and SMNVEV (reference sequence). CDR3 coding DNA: TGTGCCAGCAGTTTGGGAGGCTCGGCAGGGACCCAGTACTTC. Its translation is CASSLGGSAGTQYF.

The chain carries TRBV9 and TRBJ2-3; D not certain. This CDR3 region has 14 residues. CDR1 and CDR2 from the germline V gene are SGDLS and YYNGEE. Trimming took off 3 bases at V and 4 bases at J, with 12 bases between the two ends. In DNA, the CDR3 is TGTGCCAGCAGCGCACCCGACCCGTCAGATACGCAGTATTTT. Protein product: CASSAPDPSDTQYF. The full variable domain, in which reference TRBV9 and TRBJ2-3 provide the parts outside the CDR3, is DSGVTQTPKHLITATGQRVTLRCSPRSGDLSVYWYQQSLDQGLQFLIQYYNGEERAKGNILERFSAQQFPDLHSELNLSSLELGDSALYFCASSAPDPSDTQYFGPGTRLTVL.

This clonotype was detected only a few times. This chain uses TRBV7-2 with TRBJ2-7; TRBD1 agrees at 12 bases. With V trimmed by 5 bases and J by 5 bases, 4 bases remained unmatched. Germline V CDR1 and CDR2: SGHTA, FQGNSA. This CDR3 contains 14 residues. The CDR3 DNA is TGTGCCAGCAGCCTGGGACAGGGGGCGAACGAGCAGTACTTC. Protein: CASSLGQGANEQYF.

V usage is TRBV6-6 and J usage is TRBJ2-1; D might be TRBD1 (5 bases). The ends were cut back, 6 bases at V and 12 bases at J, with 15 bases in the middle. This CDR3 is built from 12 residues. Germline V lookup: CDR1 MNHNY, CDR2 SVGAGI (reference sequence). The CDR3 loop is CASRAQGLGQFF. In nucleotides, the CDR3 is TGTGCCAGCAGAGCGCAGGGTCTCGGGCAGTTCTTC.

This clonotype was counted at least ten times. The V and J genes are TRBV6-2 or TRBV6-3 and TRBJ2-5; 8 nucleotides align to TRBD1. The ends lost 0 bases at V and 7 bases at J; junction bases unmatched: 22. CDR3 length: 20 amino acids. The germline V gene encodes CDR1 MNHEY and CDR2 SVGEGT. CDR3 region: CASSYSGAGKRTGTTGTQYF. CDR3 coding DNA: TGTGCCAGCAGTTACTCTGGCGCCGGAAAGAGGACAGGGACAACTGGGACCCAGTACTTC.

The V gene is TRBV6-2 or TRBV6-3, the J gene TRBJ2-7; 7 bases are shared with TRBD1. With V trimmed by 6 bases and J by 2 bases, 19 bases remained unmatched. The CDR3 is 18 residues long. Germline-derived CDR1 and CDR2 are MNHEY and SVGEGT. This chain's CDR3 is CASRTTGDWGRTTYEQYF. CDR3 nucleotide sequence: TGTGCCAGCAGGACAACAGGGGATTGGGGAAGAACCACCTACGAGCAGTACTTC.

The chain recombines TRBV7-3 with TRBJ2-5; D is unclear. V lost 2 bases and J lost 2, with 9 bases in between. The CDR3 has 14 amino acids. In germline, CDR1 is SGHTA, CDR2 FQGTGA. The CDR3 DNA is TGTGCCAGCAGCTTAGATCTGGGACAAGAGACCCAGTACTTC. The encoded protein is CASSLDLGQETQYF.